The sequence of this T cell receptor beta chain was determined in a study of shared clonotypes between healthy human individuals. The study, taken as a whole, reports: Rarefaction revealed incomplete sorted-subset sequencing despite large depth. Memory subsets generally showed lower estimated richness than naive subsets.

Notes on this clone: The target antigen is unknown. The sample holds other DNA sequences that translate to the same CDR3.

Assay used: immunoSEQ multiplex PCR; TCRdb lists only in-frame clones, some missing. The data contain about 2.3 million clones, less than 95% of them singletons. It was into CD45RA+ naive and CD45RA-negative memory subsets that the CD4+ cells were split. Trimming cost V 3 bases and J 2 bases, with 9 bases left between them. The CDR3 spans 14 residues. The germline gives CDR1 MDHEN, CDR2 SYDVKM. The rearrangement joins TRBV28 to TRBJ2-3; TRBD2 is a possible D gene (6 bases). The TCR sequence derives from a young man in good health. Some clones in this sample may be carry-over from other donors' samples. The material sequenced was naive CD4+ T cells from PBMCs. Subset here: CD45RA+ positively selected. The CDR3 DNA follows: TGTGCCAGCAGTTTTGGGAGGAACACAGATACGCAGTATTTT. Its protein is CASSFGRNTDTQYF.